The text below deals with one T cell receptor beta chain. Its specificity is unknown. The germline CDR1 and CDR2 sequences are MNHEY and SMNVEV (reference sequence). The CDR3 is made up of 14 amino acids. The ends lost 8 bases at V and 4 bases at J; junction bases unmatched: 7. The sample comes from a study of long-term antiretroviral therapy in people with HIV. Overall study results and limits: It was observed that HIV repertoires exhibited narrower CDR3 length ranges than controls. The data indicate that diversity increased after ART but remained below transplant donor controls. No data were available on ART adherence, viral resistance or therapy changes.

Version v3.0 of the immunoSEQ assay ran at survey level. Clones were sequenced by immunoSEQ multiplex PCR, and TCRdb holds only the in-frame ones, with some missing. The sample lists approximately 21,000 clones; about nine tenths were seen once. The material sequenced was unsorted PBMCs, taken 4.4 years before starting antiretroviral therapy. This chain uses TRBV27 with TRBJ2-3, with 9 positions matching TRBD1. This clonotype was obtained from a woman aged 25 to 39 with HIV. CDR3 DNA sequence: TGTGCCAGCCAGCCTCGGACAGGGGCAGATACGCAGTATTTT. Protein: CASQPRTGADTQYF.